This TCR beta chain comes out of a study of blood T cells in healthy people across ages. CDR1 and CDR2 (germline): DFQATT, SNEGSKA (reference sequence). This CDR3 is 16 amino acids long. V lost 0 bases, J lost 0 bases, and 5 bases stayed unmatched. The study's findings and limits: One million T cells yielded diversity estimates that were considered underestimates. Strong correlation existed between TCR beta diversity and naive T cell percentage.

Then a second PCR, running about 6 to 11 cycles, was carried out with a sample-barcoded 5' primer and a J-beta primer mix. TCRdb passed the 5' RACE reads through MiXCR, listing each CDR3 protein once. The table lists fewer than 800,000 distinct CDR3 sequences, more than 40% of them singletons. Notes on this clonotype: Its cognate antigen is unknown.

The sequencing sample was made of blood. The chain combines TRBV20-1 with TRBJ2-4, with 7 nucleotides matching TRBD2. The sequence was obtained from a woman between 55 and 75 years old in good health. The DNA for the CDR3 is TGCAGTGCTAGAGATTTAAGCGGGATAGCCAAAAACATTCAGTACTTC. Amino acid sequence: CSARDLSGIAKNIQYF.